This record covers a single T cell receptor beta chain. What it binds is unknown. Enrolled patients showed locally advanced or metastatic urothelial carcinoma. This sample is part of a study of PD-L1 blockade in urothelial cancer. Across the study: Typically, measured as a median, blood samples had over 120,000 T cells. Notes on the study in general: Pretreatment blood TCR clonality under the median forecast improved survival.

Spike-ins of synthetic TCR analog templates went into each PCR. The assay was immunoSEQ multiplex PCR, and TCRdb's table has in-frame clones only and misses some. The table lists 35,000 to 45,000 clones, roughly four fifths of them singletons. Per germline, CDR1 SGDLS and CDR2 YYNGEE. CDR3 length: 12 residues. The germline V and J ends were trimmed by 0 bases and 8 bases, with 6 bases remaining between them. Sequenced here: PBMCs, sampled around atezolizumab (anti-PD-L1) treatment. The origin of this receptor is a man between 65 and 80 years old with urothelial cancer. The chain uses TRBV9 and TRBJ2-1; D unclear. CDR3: CASSVGSHEQFF. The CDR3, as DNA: TGTGCCAGCAGCGTAGGGAGCCATGAGCAGTTCTTC.